These 18 T cell receptor beta chains came from one sample sequenced in a study of cytomegalovirus exposure and HLA in healthy donors. It was with 60 Vbeta and 13 Jbeta primers that the PCR ran. Clones were sequenced by immunoSEQ multiplex PCR, and TCRdb holds only the in-frame ones, with some missing. With about 42,000 clones in the sample, the ten largest clones hold approximately 1.4%. What was sequenced was PBMCs. The receptor set was obtained from a man aged 25 to 45 in good health and CMV-seronegative.

This CDR3 reads CAWSGRQGGEQFF. Here the CDR3 DNA reads TGTGCCTGGAGTGGTCGACAGGGAGGTGAGCAGTTCTTC. V is TRBV30 and J is TRBJ2-1; perhaps TRBD1 as D (7 bases). V was shortened by 1 base and J by 9 bases, with 13 bases between the two germline ends. The CDR3 has 13 amino acids. Per the germline V gene, CDR1 is GTSNPN and CDR2 is SVGIG (reference sequence).

The chain uses TRBV5-1 and TRBJ2-7; D ambiguous. With 0 bases removed from V and 0 bases from J, the gap between germline ends came to 10 bases. CDR3 length: 15 residues. Germline-derived CDR1 and CDR2 are SGHRS and YFSETQ. The CDR3 loop reads CASSLASDFSYEQYF. DNA for the CDR3: TGCGCCAGCAGCTTGGCTTCAGATTTCTCCTACGAGCAGTACTTC.

The gene calls are TRBV29-1 and TRBJ2-3; perhaps TRBD2 as D (6 bases). V lost 2 bases, J lost 5 bases, and 14 bases lay in between. Germline values: CDR1 SQVTM, CDR2 ANQGSEA. This CDR3 comprises 14 residues. The CDR3 DNA reads TGCAGCGTTGAAAGAGGGAGGTATGGAGATACGCAGTATTTT. Translating gives CSVERGRYGDTQYF.

The chain recombines TRBV18 with TRBJ1-1; 7 nucleotides align to TRBD1. V was clipped by 3 bases and J by 5 bases; unmatched bases: 9. The germline CDR1 and CDR2 sequences are KGHSH and LQKENI. CDR3 length equals 15 residues. The CDR3 DNA follows: TGTGCCAGCTCACCCTCCCTGACAGGGAGTACTGAAGCTTTCTTT. Protein: CASSPSLTGSTEAFF.

The chain is built from TRBV5-4 and TRBJ2-5; TRBD2 matches at 8 bases. The CDR3 is made up of 16 amino acids. Germline V gene sequence: CDR1 SGHNT, CDR2 YYREEE (reference sequence). V shed 0 bases, J shed 5 bases, and the junction held 9 bases outside the gene matches. The CDR3 sequence: CASSLGSGGAVETQYF. The CDR3, as DNA: TGTGCCAGCAGCTTGGGGAGCGGGGGCGCGGTGGAGACCCAGTACTTC.

The chain recombines TRBV29-1 with TRBJ2-1; 11 nucleotides align to TRBD2. J gave up 6 bases and V 4 bases, and 14 bases lay outside the gene matches. The V gene's germline CDR1 is SQVTM and CDR2 ANQGSEA. CDR3 length: 17 amino acids. The DNA of the CDR3 is TGCAGCGTTGGGGGGGCACTAGCGGGAGAGGTGGGCAATGAGCAGTTCTTC. This translates into CSVGGALAGEVGNEQFF.

The V and J genes are TRBV4-2 and TRBJ2-1; D perhaps matches TRBD1 (5 bases). The CDR3 consists of 16 residues. Looked up from germline, CDR1 is LGHNA and CDR2 is YNFKEQ. V was cut by 0 bases and J by 2 bases, with 11 bases left in between. In DNA form, the CDR3 reads TGTGCCAGCAGCCAAGATCAACAGGTGGCCTACAATGAGCAGTTCTTC. Residues: CASSQDQQVAYNEQFF.

V gene TRBV9 combines with J gene TRBJ2-4; 8 positions match TRBD2. With V trimmed by 3 bases and J by 5 bases, 10 bases remained unmatched. There are 16 residues in the CDR3. Germline V gene data show CDR1 as SGDLS and CDR2 as YYNGEE. The CDR3 DNA is TGTGCCAGCAGCGCCGCCGCTACTAGCGGCCAAAACATTCAGTACTTC. Amino acids: CASSAAATSGQNIQYF.

The chain has TRBV20-1 and TRBJ1-4; D ambiguous. Looked up from germline, CDR1 is DFQATT and CDR2 is SNEGSKA (reference sequence). V gave up 5 bases and J gave up 11 bases, with 12 bases separating them. The CDR3 is made up of 11 amino acids. The CDR3 coding sequence is TGCAGTGCTCCCCTACAGTGGAAACTGTTTTTT. Residues: CSAPLQWKLFF.

This chain connects TRBV29-1 to TRBJ2-5; 11 bases map to TRBD2. The J segment lost 5 bases and the V segment lost 4 bases, leaving 9 bases of the junction unmatched. The length of the CDR3 is 15 residues. Germline assignment: CDR1 SQVTM and CDR2 ANQGSEA. CDR3 region: CSVAGQRLAGETQYF. The CDR3 region has the DNA TGCAGCGTTGCGGGACAGCGACTAGCGGGGGAGACCCAGTACTTC.

The chain joins TRBV6-5 to TRBJ1-1; 9 positions match TRBD1. Germline CDR1 reads MNHEY; CDR2 reads SVGAGI. The CDR3 is 14 amino acids. The junction had 7 bases not matched to a gene; V was cut back by 5 bases and J by 6 bases. The CDR3 protein is CASSPRTGVAEAFF. Written as DNA, the CDR3 is TGTGCCAGCAGTCCCCGGACAGGGGTAGCTGAAGCTTTCTTT.

This chain connects TRBV18 to TRBJ1-1; D unclear. Germline V gene data show CDR1 as KGHSH and CDR2 as LQKENI. The CDR3 extends over 12 amino acids. Trimming pared 2 bases from V and 5 bases from J, leaving 6 bases between. The CDR3 protein is CASSPTGTEAFF. The CDR3 region has the DNA TGTGCCAGCTCACCAACGGGGACTGAAGCTTTCTTT. Full variable domain (outside the CDR3, taken from reference TRBV18 and TRBJ1-1): NAGVMQNPRHLVRRRGQEARLRCSPMKGHSHVYWYRQLPEEGLKFMVYLQKENIIDESGMPKERFSAEFPKEGPSILRIQQVVRGDSAAYFCASSPTGTEAFFGQGTRLTVV.

As to this clone: One junction end does not reproduce the germline sequence, and a read error may be involved. The chain uses TRBV30 and TRBJ2-1; weak D call: TRBD2 (5 bases). The CDR3 extends over 14 amino acids. Germline CDR1 is GTSNPN and CDR2 is SVGIG (reference sequence). The CDR3 bases are TGTGCCCATGGGAGTCCACGCTCCGACAATGAGCAGTTCTTC. Translating gives CAHGSPRSDNEQFF.

Note on this clone: This CDR3 is also generated by other DNA sequences in the sample. The rearrangement links TRBV30 to TRBJ1-5, with a possible D match to TRBD1 (5 bases). V shed 2 bases and J shed 7 bases, with 15 bases lying between them. Germline values: CDR1 GTSNPN, CDR2 SVGIG (reference sequence). The CDR3 extends over 14 amino acids. The CDR3 DNA follows: TGTGCCTGGAGTCCTGGACAAGGAAACCAGCCCCAGCATTTT. Amino acids: CAWSPGQGNQPQHF.

This sequence joins TRBV6-6 and TRBJ2-5; TRBD2 aligns across 11 bases. This CDR3 region has 15 residues. J lost 5 bases, V lost 3 bases, and 5 bases had no gene match. Germline V gene sequence: CDR1 MNHNY, CDR2 SVGAGI (reference sequence). The DNA for the CDR3 is TGTGCCAGCAGTTATGGGACTAGCGGATCGGAGACCCAGTACTTC. Translating it yields CASSYGTSGSETQYF.

V and J are TRBV28 and TRBJ2-7, with a tentative D call TRBD1 (7 bases). V was clipped by 5 bases and J by 5 bases, with 25 bases between them. CDR3 size: 17 residues. Germline V CDR1 and CDR2: MDHEN, SYDVKM. The CDR3 here is CASSPTGQTKGGDEQYF. The CDR3 nucleotides read TGTGCCAGCAGTCCTACGGGACAGACCAAGGGAGGCGACGAGCAGTACTTC.

The chain combines TRBV18 with TRBJ2-3, with 9 bases that match TRBD2. Trimming cost V 3 bases and J 3 bases; bases outside gene matches: 10. Germline CDR1 reads KGHSH; CDR2 reads LQKENI. This CDR3 spans 17 amino acids. The CDR3 DNA is TGTGCCAGCTCACCCCTAGGTAGCGGGAGATGGACAGATACGCAGTATTTT. It yields the protein CASSPLGSGRWTDTQYF.

This rearrangement joins TRBV20-1 to TRBJ2-5; D is uncertain. Germline CDR1 is DFQATT and CDR2 is SNEGSKA (reference sequence). CDR3 length: 11 amino acids. The V gene lost 2 bases and the J gene lost 4 bases, with 5 bases spanning the gap. The CDR3 region is CSARLVETQYF. Written as DNA, the CDR3 is TGCAGTGCTAGACTCGTAGAGACCCAGTACTTC.